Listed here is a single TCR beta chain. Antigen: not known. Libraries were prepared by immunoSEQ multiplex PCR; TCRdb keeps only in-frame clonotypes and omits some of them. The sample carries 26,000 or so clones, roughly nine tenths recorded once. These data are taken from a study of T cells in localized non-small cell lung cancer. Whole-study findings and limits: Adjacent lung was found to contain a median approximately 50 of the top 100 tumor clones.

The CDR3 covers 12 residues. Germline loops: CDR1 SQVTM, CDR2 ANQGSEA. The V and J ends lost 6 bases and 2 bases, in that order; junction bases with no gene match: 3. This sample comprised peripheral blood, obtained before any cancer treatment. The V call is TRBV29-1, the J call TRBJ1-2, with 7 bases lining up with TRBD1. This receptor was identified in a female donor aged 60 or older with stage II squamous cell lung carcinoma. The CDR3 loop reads CSVWTGNYGYTF. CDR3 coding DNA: TGCAGCGTCTGGACAGGAAACTATGGCTACACCTTC.